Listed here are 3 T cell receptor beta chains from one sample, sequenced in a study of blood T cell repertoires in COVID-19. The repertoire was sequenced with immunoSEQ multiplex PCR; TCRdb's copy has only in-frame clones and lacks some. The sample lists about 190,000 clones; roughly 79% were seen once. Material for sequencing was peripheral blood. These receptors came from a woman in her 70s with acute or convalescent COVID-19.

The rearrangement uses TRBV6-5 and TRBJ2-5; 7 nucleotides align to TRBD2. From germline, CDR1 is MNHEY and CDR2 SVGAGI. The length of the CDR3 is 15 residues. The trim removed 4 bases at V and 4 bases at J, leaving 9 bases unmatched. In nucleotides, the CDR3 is TGTGCCAGCAGTTCTTGGGGGGGGGTCGGAGAGACCCAGTACTTC. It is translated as CASSSWGGVGETQYF.

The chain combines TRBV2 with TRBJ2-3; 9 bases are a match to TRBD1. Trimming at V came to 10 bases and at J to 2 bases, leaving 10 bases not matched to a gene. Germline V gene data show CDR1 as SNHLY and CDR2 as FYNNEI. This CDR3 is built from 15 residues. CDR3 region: CATLRTGDLTDTQYF. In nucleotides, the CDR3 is TGTGCCACCCTAAGGACAGGGGACCTCACAGATACGCAGTATTTT.

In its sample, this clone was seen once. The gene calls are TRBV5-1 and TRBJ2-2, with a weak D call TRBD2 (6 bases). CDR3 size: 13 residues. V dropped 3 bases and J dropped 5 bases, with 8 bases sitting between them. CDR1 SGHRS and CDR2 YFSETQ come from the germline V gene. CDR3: CASSYGTTGELFF. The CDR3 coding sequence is TGCGCCAGCAGCTACGGGACTACCGGGGAGCTGTTTTTT.